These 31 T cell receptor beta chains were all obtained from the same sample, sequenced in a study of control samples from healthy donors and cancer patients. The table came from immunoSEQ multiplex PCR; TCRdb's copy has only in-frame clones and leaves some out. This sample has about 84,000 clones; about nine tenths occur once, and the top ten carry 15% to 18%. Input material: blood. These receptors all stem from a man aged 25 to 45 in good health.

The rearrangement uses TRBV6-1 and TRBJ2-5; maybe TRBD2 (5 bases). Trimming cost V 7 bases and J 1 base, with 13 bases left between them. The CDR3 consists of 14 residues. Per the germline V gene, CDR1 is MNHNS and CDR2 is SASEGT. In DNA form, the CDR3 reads TGTGCCAGCATCCTGGGGAGATCCCAAGAGACCCAGTACTTC. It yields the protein CASILGRSQETQYF.

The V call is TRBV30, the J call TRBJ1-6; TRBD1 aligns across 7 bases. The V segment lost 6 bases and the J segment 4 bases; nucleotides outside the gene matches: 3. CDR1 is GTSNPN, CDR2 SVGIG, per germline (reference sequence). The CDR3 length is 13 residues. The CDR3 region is CACAGQYNSPLHF. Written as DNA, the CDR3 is TGTGCCTGCGCGGGACAGTATAATTCACCCCTCCACTTT.

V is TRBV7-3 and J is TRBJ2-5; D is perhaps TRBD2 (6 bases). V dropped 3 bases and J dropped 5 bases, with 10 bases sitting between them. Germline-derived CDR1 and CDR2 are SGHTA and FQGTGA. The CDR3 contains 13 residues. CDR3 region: CASSLEGRETQYF. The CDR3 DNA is TGTGCCAGCAGCTTGGAGGGGCGGGAGACCCAGTACTTC.

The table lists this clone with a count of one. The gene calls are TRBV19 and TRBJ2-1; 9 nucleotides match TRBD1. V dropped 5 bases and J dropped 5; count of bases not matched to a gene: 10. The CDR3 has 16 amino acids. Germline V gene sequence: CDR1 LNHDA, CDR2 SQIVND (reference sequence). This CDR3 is CASSRRPGQGDNEQFF. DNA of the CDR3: TGTGCCAGTAGTCGACGCCCGGGACAGGGCGACAATGAGCAGTTCTTC.

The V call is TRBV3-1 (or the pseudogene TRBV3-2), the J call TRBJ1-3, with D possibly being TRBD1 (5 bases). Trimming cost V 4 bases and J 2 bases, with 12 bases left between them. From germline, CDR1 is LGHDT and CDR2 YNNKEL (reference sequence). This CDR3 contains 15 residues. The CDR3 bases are TGTGCCAGCAGCCTGGACCTGGGGGCTGGAAACACCATATATTTT. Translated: CASSLDLGAGNTIYF.

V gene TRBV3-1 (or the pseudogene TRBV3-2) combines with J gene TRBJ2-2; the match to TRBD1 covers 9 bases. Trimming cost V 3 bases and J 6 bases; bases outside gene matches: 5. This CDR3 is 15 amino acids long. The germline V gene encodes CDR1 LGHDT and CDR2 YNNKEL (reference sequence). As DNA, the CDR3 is TGTGCCAGCAGCCAGAGACAGGGGGTTTCCGGGGAGCTGTTTTTT. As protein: CASSQRQGVSGELFF.

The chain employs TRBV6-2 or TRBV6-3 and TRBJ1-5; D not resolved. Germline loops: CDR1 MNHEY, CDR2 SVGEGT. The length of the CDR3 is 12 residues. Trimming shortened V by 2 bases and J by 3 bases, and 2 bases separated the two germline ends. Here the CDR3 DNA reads TGTGCCAGCAGTTACGCCAATCAGCCCCAGCATTTT. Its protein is CASSYANQPQHF.

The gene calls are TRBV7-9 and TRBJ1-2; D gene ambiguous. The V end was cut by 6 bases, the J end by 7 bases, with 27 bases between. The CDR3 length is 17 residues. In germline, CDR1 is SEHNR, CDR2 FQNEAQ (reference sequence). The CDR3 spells CASRPSLVGPSGPGYTF. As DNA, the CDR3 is TGTGCCAGCAGGCCTTCCTTGGTGGGTCCGTCGGGTCCTGGCTACACCTTC.

The CDR3 DNA follows: TGTGCCAGAAGCTTGACCGGGACTAGCGGGAGGGCCGTATTAGCCGATGAGCAGTTCTTC. Translated, it gives CARSLTGTSGRAVLADEQFF. The V call is TRBV5-3, the J call TRBJ2-1; 16 bases align to TRBD2. TRBV5-3 is filed as an ORF, its function uncertain. The CDR3 consists of 20 residues. Unmatched junction bases numbered 15, after V lost 1 base and J lost 8 bases.

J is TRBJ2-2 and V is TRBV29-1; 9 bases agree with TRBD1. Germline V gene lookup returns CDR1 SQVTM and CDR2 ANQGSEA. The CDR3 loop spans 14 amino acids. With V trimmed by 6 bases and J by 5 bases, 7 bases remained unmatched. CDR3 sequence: CSVVNRGRTGELFF. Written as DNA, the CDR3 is TGCAGCGTCGTGAACAGGGGGCGGACCGGGGAGCTGTTTTTT.

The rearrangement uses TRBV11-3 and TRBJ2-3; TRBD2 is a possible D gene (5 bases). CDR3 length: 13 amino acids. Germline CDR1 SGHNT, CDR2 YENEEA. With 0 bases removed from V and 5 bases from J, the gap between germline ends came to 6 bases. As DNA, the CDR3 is TGTGCCAGCAGCTTAGAGGCGGGAGATACGCAGTATTTT. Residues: CASSLEAGDTQYF.

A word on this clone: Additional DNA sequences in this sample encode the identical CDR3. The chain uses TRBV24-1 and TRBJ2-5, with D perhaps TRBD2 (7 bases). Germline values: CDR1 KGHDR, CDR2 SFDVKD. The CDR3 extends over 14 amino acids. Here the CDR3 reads CAVGEGRGRGTQYF. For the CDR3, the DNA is TGTGCAGTGGGGGAGGGGCGGGGGCGCGGGACCCAGTACTTC.

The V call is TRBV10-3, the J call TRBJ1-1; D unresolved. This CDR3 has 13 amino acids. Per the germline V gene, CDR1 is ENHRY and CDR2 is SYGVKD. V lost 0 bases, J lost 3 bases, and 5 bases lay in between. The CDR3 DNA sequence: TGTGCCATCAGTGAGTCAGGGTACACTGAAGCTTTCTTT. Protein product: CAISESGYTEAFF.

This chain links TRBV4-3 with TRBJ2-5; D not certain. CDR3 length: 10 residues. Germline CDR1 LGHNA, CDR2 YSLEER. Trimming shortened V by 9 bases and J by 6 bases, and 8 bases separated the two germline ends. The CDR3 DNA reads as TGCGCCAGGGCTGTGAAGACCCAGTACTTC. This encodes CARAVKTQYF.

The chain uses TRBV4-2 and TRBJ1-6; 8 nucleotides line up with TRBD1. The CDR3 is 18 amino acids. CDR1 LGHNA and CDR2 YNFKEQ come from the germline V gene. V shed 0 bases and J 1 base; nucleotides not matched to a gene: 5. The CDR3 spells CASSQDSGGISYNSPLHF. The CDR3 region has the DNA TGTGCCAGCAGCCAAGATTCAGGGGGCATATCCTATAATTCACCCCTCCACTTT.

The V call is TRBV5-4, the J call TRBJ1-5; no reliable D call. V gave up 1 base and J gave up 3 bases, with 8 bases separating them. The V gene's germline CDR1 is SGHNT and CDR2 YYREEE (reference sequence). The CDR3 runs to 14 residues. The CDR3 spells CASSLWGVNQPQHF. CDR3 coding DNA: TGTGCCAGCAGCTTGTGGGGAGTCAATCAGCCCCAGCATTTT.

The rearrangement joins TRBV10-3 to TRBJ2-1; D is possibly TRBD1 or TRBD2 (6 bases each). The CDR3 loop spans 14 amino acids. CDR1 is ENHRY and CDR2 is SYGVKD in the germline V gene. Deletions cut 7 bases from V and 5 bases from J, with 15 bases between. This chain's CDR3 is CAIMLGGEHNEQFF. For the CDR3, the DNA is TGTGCCATCATGCTGGGGGGCGAACACAATGAGCAGTTCTTC.

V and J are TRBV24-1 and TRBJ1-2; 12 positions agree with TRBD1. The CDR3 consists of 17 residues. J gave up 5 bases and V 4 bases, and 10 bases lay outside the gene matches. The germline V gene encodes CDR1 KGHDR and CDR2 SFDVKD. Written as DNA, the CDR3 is TGTGCCACCAGTGACGGGACAGGGGGCGATCCCCCTTATGGCTACACCTTC. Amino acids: CATSDGTGGDPPYGYTF.

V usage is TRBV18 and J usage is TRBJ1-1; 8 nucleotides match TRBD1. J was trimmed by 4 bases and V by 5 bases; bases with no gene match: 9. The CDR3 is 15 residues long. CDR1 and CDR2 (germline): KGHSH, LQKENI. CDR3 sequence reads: CASSSESGGRTEAFF. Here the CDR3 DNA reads TGTGCCAGCTCATCAGAATCAGGGGGCCGCACTGAAGCTTTCTTT.

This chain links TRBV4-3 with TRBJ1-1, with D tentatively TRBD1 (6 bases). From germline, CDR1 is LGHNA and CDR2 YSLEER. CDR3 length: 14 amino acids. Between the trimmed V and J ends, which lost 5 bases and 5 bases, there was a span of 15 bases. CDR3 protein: CASSVEPGVTEAFF. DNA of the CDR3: TGCGCCAGCAGCGTGGAGCCAGGGGTTACTGAAGCTTTCTTT.

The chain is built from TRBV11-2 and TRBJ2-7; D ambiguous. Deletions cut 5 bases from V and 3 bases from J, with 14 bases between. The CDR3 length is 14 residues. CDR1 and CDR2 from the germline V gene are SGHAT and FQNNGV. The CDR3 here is CASSPDPLNYEQYF. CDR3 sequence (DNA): TGTGCCAGCAGCCCCGACCCCTTAAACTACGAGCAGTACTTC.

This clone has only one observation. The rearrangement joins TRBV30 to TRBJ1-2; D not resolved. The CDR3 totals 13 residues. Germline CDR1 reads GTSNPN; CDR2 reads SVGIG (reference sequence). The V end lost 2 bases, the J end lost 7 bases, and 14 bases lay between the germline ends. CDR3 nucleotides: TGTGCCTGGAGTCCCGGGCCCGTAGGTGGCTACACCTTC. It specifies CAWSPGPVGGYTF.

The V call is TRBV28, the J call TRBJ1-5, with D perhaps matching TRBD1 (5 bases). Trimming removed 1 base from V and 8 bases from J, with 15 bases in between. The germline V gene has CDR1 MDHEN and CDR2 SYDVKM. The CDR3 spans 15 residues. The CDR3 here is CASSLLDTAFEPQHF. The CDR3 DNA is TGTGCCAGCAGTTTATTGGACACCGCGTTTGAGCCCCAGCATTTT.

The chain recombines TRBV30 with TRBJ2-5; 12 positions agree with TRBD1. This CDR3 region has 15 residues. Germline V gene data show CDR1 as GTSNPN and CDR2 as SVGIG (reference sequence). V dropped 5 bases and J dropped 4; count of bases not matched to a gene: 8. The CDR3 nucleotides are TGTGCCTGGGACGGGACAGGGGGCAGTCGAGAGACCCAGTACTTC. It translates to CAWDGTGGSRETQYF.

Here the CDR3 reads CASSLEPLLRDEQFF. DNA of the CDR3: TGTGCCAGCAGCTTAGAACCCTTATTAAGGGATGAGCAGTTCTTC. The rearrangement joins TRBV5-4 to TRBJ2-1; D is undetermined. Germline V gene data show CDR1 as SGHNT and CDR2 as YYREEE (reference sequence). V gave up 2 bases and J gave up 8 bases, with 17 bases separating them. The CDR3 is 15 amino acids.

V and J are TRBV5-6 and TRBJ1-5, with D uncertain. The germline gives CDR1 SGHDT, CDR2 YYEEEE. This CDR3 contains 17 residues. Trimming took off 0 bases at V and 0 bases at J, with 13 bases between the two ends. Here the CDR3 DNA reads TGTGCCAGCAGCTTGGGTGGCGGGGTGGCTAGCAATCAGCCCCAGCATTTT. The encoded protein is CASSLGGGVASNQPQHF.

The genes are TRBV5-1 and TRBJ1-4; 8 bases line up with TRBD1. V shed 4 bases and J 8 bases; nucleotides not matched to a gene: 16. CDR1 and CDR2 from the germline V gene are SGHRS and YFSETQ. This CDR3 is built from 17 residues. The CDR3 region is CASSPAVRGRSLEKLFF. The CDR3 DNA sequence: TGCGCCAGCAGCCCTGCAGTCAGGGGGCGCAGTCTAGAAAAACTGTTTTTT.

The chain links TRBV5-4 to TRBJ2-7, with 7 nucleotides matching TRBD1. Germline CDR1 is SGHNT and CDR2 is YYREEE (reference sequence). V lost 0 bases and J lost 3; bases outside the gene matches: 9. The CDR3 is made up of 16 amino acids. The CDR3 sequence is CASSLGGTAASYEQYF. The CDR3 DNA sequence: TGTGCCAGCAGCTTGGGGGGGACAGCAGCAAGCTACGAGCAGTACTTC.

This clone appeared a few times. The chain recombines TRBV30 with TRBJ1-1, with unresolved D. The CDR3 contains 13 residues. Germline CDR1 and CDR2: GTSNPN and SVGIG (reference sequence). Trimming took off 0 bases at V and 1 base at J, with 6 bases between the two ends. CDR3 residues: CAWSVLGNTEAFF. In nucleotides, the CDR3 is TGTGCCTGGAGTGTACTAGGGAACACTGAAGCTTTCTTT. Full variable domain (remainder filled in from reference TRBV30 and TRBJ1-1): SQTIHQWPATLVQPVGSPLSLECTVEGTSNPNLYWYRQAAGRGLQLLFYSVGIGQISSEVPQNLSASRPQDRQFILSSKKLLLSDSGFYLCAWSVLGNTEAFFGQGTRLTVV.

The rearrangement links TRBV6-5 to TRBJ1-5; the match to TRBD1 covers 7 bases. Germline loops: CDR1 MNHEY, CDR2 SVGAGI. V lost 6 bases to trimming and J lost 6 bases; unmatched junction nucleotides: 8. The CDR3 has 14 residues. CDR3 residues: CASSNRDRGQPQHF. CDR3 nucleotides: TGTGCCAGCAGCAATCGGGACAGAGGTCAGCCCCAGCATTTT.

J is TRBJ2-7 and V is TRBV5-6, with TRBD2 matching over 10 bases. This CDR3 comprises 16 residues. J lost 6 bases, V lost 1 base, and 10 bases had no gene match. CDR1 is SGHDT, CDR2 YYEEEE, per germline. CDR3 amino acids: CASSLRTSGTPLEQYF. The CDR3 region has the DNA TGTGCCAGCAGCTTGAGAACTAGCGGGACTCCCCTCGAGCAGTACTTC.